This T cell receptor (beta chain) was sequenced during a study of blood T cell repertoires in COVID-19. CDR1 is KGHSH and CDR2 is LQKENI in the germline V gene. Trimming shortened V by 3 bases and J by 2 bases, and 7 bases separated the two germline ends. CDR3 length equals 13 residues. With regard to this clone: Other DNA sequences in this specimen translate into the identical CDR3.

The method was immunoSEQ multiplex PCR; TCRdb's version includes in-frame clones alone and lacks a portion of them. The data contain roughly 25,000 clones, around 86% of them singletons. The sequenced material came from peripheral blood. The chain joins TRBV18 to TRBJ2-5; possibly TRBD2 for D (6 bases). The clonotype was recovered from a human donor with active COVID-19. The donor label of this sample is uncertain. The CDR3: CASSPGSQETQYF. CDR3 coding DNA: TGTGCCAGCTCACCCGGGAGTCAAGAGACCCAGTACTTC.